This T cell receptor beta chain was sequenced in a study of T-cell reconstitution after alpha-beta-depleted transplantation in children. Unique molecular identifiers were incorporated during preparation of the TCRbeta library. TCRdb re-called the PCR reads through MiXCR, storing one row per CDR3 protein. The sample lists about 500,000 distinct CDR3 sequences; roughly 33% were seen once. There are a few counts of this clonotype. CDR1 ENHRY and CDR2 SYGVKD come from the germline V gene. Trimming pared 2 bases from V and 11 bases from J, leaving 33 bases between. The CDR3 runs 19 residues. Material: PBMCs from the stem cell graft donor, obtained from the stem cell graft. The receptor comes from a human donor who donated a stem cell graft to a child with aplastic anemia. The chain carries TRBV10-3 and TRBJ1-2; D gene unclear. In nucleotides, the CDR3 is TGTGCCATCAGTGAGGGCCTAACGTCGGCACGAGCAGGCCGGAAAAAGTACACCTTC. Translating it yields CAISEGLTSARAGRKKYTF.